The clone carrying this TCR beta chain was picked up a small number of times. Its specificity is unknown. PCR employed 60 Vbeta and 13 Jbeta primers. Here immunoSEQ multiplex PCR was the method, and the copy in TCRdb shows in-frame clones only, minus some. The data hold nearly 110,000 clones, with under 80% observed a single time. The data originate from a study of cytomegalovirus exposure and HLA in healthy donors. Study results and limitations: Data from an earlier analysis indicated that most TCR beta V segments were productive either about 87% or about 30% of the time. Cytomegalovirus-associated TCR beta chains were listed, numbering approximately 150. Presence/absence analyses took donor sequencing depth as roughly uniform. What TCR beta sequences reportedly achieved was accurate prediction of HLA-A and HLA-B alleles in most subjects.

CDR1 is LGHNA and CDR2 is YSLEER in the germline V gene. Trimming took off 4 bases at V and 11 bases at J, with 27 bases between the two ends. This CDR3 spans 18 amino acids. The chain employs TRBV4-3 and TRBJ1-6; a possible D gene is TRBD1 (5 bases). The sample taken for sequencing was PBMCs. This receptor was obtained from a woman aged 45-65 years in good health and CMV-seropositive. The CDR3 coding sequence is TGCGCCAGCAGCCCCCCGCTAAGGGGCGCGTCCCAGGGCACACCCCTCCACTTT. This sequence encodes CASSPPLRGASQGTPLHF.